This TCR beta chain was documented in a study of blood T cell repertoires in COVID-19. Data came from immunoSEQ multiplex PCR; TCRdb stores just in-frame clones and leaves some out. Of roughly 300,000 clones in the sample, 86% were seen once. This clone was counted between two and nine times. At one end, the junction sequence differs from germline, possibly due to a read error. The CDR3 length is 15 residues. Germline values: CDR1 MDHEN, CDR2 SYDVKM. Ages ranged from about 18 to 89 years, with residence in more than 20 US areas. Donors were grouped by their self-reported clinical history. The clonotype comes from a woman aged 40 to 50 with acute COVID-19. This chain links TRBV28 with TRBJ1-4, with 10 positions matching TRBD1. What was sequenced was PBMCs or T cells enriched from blood (not recorded which). In DNA, the CDR3 is TGTGCCAGCAGTGTATGGACAGGGGGGAATGAAAAACTGTTTTTT. It codes for CASSVWTGGNEKLFF.